This T cell receptor beta chain stems from a study of molecular identifiers for immune sequencing clone quantification. Across the study: Five portions were made in replicates from RNA of approximately 22,000 or 94,000 naive CD8 cells, and four underwent sequencing. Study observations and caveats: Beyond 20 RNA copies, clones held over 99% of effector molecules, compared with under 1% in naive cells.

This clonotype came up many times. The antigen is undetermined. Unmatched junction bases numbered 11, after V lost 5 bases and J lost 2 bases. Germline V gene data show CDR1 as SGHVS and CDR2 as FQNEAQ. The CDR3 is 18 amino acids. Bulk TCR library preparation followed previously described methods with listed TCR primers. Via MiXCR, TCRdb re-called the PCR reads, giving one row per CDR3 protein. Of 400,000 to 600,000 distinct CDR3 sequences in the sample, about a quarter were seen once. The V gene is TRBV7-8, the J gene TRBJ2-3, with TRBD2 matching over 12 bases. The sequence came from a human donor in good health. Some libraries in this study had Jurkat cell RNA spiked in. The sample taken for sequencing was naive CD8+ T cells from blood, with Jurkat cell RNA spiked in. The subset denotes: FACS-sorted CD8+CD4-CCR7+CD45RA+ naive T cells. CDR3 DNA sequence: TGTGCCAGCAGCGACTGGCCGGGACTAGCGGGCTCCACAGATACGCAGTATTTT. Its protein is CASSDWPGLAGSTDTQYF.